These 27 T cell receptor beta chains originate from one sample sequenced in a study of blood T cells in healthy people across ages. Primers used in a second PCR of roughly 6 to 11 cycles were a sample-barcoded 5' primer and a J-beta primer mix. One entry per CDR3 protein results from TCRdb running MiXCR on the 5' RACE reads. This sample carries fewer than 2,000,000 distinct CDR3 sequences, almost 35% of them seen once, and the ten largest clones take about 11%. The sample consisted of blood. These receptor sequences come from a woman aged 30 to 39 in good health.

This chain uses TRBV9 with TRBJ2-1, with D possibly TRBD2 on 7 matching bases. CDR1 is SGDLS and CDR2 is YYNGEE in the germline V gene. The germline V and J ends were trimmed by 4 bases and 6 bases, with 17 bases remaining between them. This CDR3 has 15 amino acids. In DNA form, the CDR3 reads TGTGCCAGCAGCCAGGGGAGCGGGGAGGGCAATGAGCAGTTCTTC. This gives the protein CASSQGSGEGNEQFF.

The rearrangement joins TRBV7-9 to TRBJ2-1; 7 nucleotides match TRBD2. Germline V gene lookup returns CDR1 SEHNR and CDR2 FQNEAQ (reference sequence). This CDR3 contains 16 residues. Germline trimming cut 5 bases from V and 4 bases from J; bases unmatched to any gene: 11. CDR3 DNA: TGTGCCAGCAGCCCCCCGGCGTCTAGCGGATACAATGAGCAGTTCTTC. Encoded protein: CASSPPASSGYNEQFF.

This clonotype appeared a few times. This chain links TRBV7-9 with TRBJ1-1; 11 positions agree with TRBD1. V shed 4 bases and J 1 base; nucleotides not matched to a gene: 2. The CDR3 is made up of 15 amino acids. The germline CDR1 and CDR2 sequences are SEHNR and FQNEAQ (reference sequence). Here the CDR3 DNA reads TGTGCCAGCAGCTGGGGGACAGGGGGGAACACTGAAGCTTTCTTT. Amino acids: CASSWGTGGNTEAFF.

The table lists this clonotype with a few counts. CDR3 nucleotide sequence: TGTGCCAGCAGGGGAACGGGAGGCTCCTACAATGAGCAGTTCTTC. Translated, it gives CASRGTGGSYNEQFF. This chain connects TRBV5-5 to TRBJ2-1; TRBD2 aligns across 7 bases. CDR1 and CDR2 (germline): SGHKS, YYEKEE (reference sequence). The CDR3 spans 15 residues. The V gene end was trimmed by 5 bases and the J gene end by 0 bases; junction bases not matched to a gene: 5.

The genes are TRBV27 and TRBJ1-5; 9 bases map to TRBD1. CDR1 and CDR2 from the germline V gene are MNHEY and SMNVEV (reference sequence). This CDR3 comprises 14 residues. The junction had 8 bases not matched to a gene; V was cut back by 7 bases and J by 7 bases. CDR3 DNA sequence: TGTGCCAGCAACCGGGACAGGGTGAGGCAGCCCCAGCATTTT. This gives the protein CASNRDRVRQPQHF.

Comment on this clonotype: The junction departs from germline at one end; a sequencing error may be responsible. The chain uses TRBV7-6 and TRBJ2-1, with D possibly matching TRBD2 (6 bases). Germline values: CDR1 SGHVS, CDR2 FNYEAQ. This CDR3 contains 17 residues. CDR3 nucleotides: TGTACCAGCAGCTTAGGGTTAGACGGGGGAGAAAGTAATGAGCAGTTCTTC. Encoded protein: CTSSLGLDGGESNEQFF.

This clonotype was observed a few times. The chain joins TRBV5-1 to TRBJ2-1; 8 positions match TRBD2. The length of the CDR3 is 15 residues. Germline V gene data show CDR1 as SGHRS and CDR2 as YFSETQ. V shed 7 bases, J shed 2 bases, and the junction held 8 bases outside the gene matches. The CDR3 DNA reads as TGCGCCAGCGGAGCGGGAGCAACCACCTACAATGAGCAGTTCTTC. Translating it yields CASGAGATTYNEQFF.

This clonotype was observed a handful of times. The rearrangement uses TRBV3-1 and TRBJ2-5, with D maybe TRBD1 (6 bases). CDR1 and CDR2 (germline): LGHDT, YNNKEL (reference sequence). V was trimmed by 0 bases and J by 2 bases, leaving 13 bases between them. The CDR3 loop spans 16 amino acids. The CDR3, as DNA: TGTGCCAGCAGCCAAGAGTCAGGCAGGGGTCAAGAGACCCAGTACTTC. Protein sequence: CASSQESGRGQETQYF.

This clonotype was observed a few times. The gene calls are TRBV2 and TRBJ2-5; 7 bases are a match to TRBD2. The J call may be mistaken, given a closer DNA end match to TRBJ2-7. CDR3 length: 12 amino acids. The germline CDR1 and CDR2 sequences are SNHLY and FYNNEI. CDR3 amino acids: CASSKRDHEQYF. The CDR3 DNA sequence: TGTGCCAGCTCTAAGCGGGACCACGAGCAGTACTTC.

V usage is TRBV9 and J usage is TRBJ2-2; TRBD1 matches at 9 bases. V dropped 4 bases and J dropped 0; count of bases not matched to a gene: 4. The CDR3 contains 16 residues. The germline gives CDR1 SGDLS, CDR2 YYNGEE. The CDR3 DNA reads TGTGCCAGCAGCTTCCGGGACAGGGCGAACACCGGGGAGCTGTTTTTT. Protein sequence: CASSFRDRANTGELFF.

In its sample, this clonotype was seen a few times. The chain uses TRBV20-1 and TRBJ2-2; perhaps TRBD1 as D (6 bases). Looked up from germline, CDR1 is DFQATT and CDR2 is SNEGSKA (reference sequence). The CDR3 contains 16 residues. Between the trimmed V and J ends, which lost 0 bases and 2 bases, there was a span of 13 bases. As DNA, the CDR3 is TGCAGTGCTAGAGATGGTAACAGGGCCAACACCGGGGAGCTGTTTTTT. Translating gives CSARDGNRANTGELFF.

In this sample, this clonotype turned up a few times. This chain links TRBV12-3 or TRBV12-4 with TRBJ1-1; D not resolved. This CDR3 is built from 14 residues. The ends were cut back, 1 base at V and 4 bases at J, with 10 bases in the middle. DNA for the CDR3: TGTGCCAGCAGTTTAGGCAGTCGTCCCACTGAAGCTTTCTTT. This codes for CASSLGSRPTEAFF.

The sample holds many counts of this clonotype. This sequence joins TRBV25-1 and TRBJ1-6; D remains unclear. V gave up 7 bases and J gave up 6 bases, with 7 bases separating them. This CDR3 region has 12 residues. CDR1 and CDR2 (germline): MGHDK, SYGVNS. The CDR3 bases are TGTGCCAGCACCGAGGGTAATTCACCCCTCCACTTT. It is translated as CASTEGNSPLHF.

A few counts support this clonotype. The chain recombines TRBV28 with TRBJ2-1; TRBD2 matches 7 bases. CDR3 length: 16 residues. V shed 5 bases and J 3 bases; nucleotides not matched to a gene: 10. In germline, CDR1 is MDHEN, CDR2 SYDVKM. CDR3 sequence: CASSLSSGIYYNEQFF. Written as DNA, the CDR3 is TGTGCCAGCAGTCTGAGCAGCGGGATCTACTACAATGAGCAGTTCTTC.

The rearrangement joins TRBV24-1 to TRBJ2-7; D possibly corresponds to TRBD1 (6 bases). V lost 5 bases to trimming and J lost 5 bases, with 12 bases between them. The CDR3 extends over 13 amino acids. Germline V lookup: CDR1 KGHDR, CDR2 SFDVKD. CDR3 coding DNA: TGTGCCACCAGTGCCCCGGGACAAGACGAGCAGTACTTC. Translation gives CATSAPGQDEQYF.

This chain connects TRBV27 to TRBJ1-4; D is perhaps TRBD1 (6 bases). V was trimmed by 0 bases and J by 8 bases, leaving 16 bases between them. The CDR3 runs to 16 residues. Per germline, CDR1 MNHEY and CDR2 SMNVEV (reference sequence). This chain's CDR3 is CASSLSAGGGWEKLFF. The DNA for the CDR3 is TGTGCCAGCAGTTTATCGGCGGGGGGCGGGTGGGAAAAACTGTTTTTT.

The chain has TRBV7-6 and TRBJ1-1; D is unresolved. CDR3 length equals 17 residues. Trimming pared 1 base from V and 0 bases from J, leaving 15 bases between. The V gene's germline CDR1 is SGHVS and CDR2 FNYEAQ. The CDR3 nucleotides are TGTGCCAGCAGCTTAGGAGCAGCCCGACTGTTGAACACTGAAGCTTTCTTT. Translating it yields CASSLGAARLLNTEAFF.

As for this clonotype: A much larger clone lies one base from this, so it may be a read error. The CDR3 DNA sequence: TGCGCCGGCAGCCAATGGAGCGTCAGCTTAGGGGGTGGCAATGAGCAGTTCTTC. The encoded protein is CAGSQWSVSLGGGNEQFF. V is TRBV4-1 and J is TRBJ2-1; D possibly corresponds to TRBD1 (6 bases). The germline V gene has CDR1 MGHRA and CDR2 YSYEKL. The CDR3 extends over 18 amino acids.

The rearrangement joins TRBV18 to TRBJ2-3; 7 positions agree with TRBD1. CDR1 KGHSH and CDR2 LQKENI come from the germline V gene. The V gene end was trimmed by 3 bases and the J gene end by 4 bases; junction bases not matched to a gene: 7. The CDR3 runs 15 residues. CDR3 DNA: TGTGCCAGCTCACCGAACAGGGGAAGCGCAGATACGCAGTATTTT. Amino acids: CASSPNRGSADTQYF. Complete variable domain (other parts from reference TRBV18 and TRBJ2-3): NAGVMQNPRHLVRRRGQEARLRCSPMKGHSHVYWYRQLPEEGLKFMVYLQKENIIDESGMPKERFSAEFPKEGPSILRIQQVVRGDSAAYFCASSPNRGSADTQYFGPGTRLTVL.

The chain combines TRBV7-8 with TRBJ1-1, with 7 bases lining up with TRBD1. CDR3 length: 15 amino acids. The V segment lost 4 bases and the J segment 5 bases; nucleotides outside the gene matches: 10. Germline V lookup: CDR1 SGHVS, CDR2 FQNEAQ. The CDR3 coding sequence is TGTGCCAGCAGCTCCCCAAGACAGGGTGGGACTGAAGCTTTCTTT. Its protein is CASSSPRQGGTEAFF.

The table lists this clonotype with a few counts. This rearrangement joins TRBV10-3 to TRBJ1-5; unclear D gene. Trimming removed 3 bases at V and 8 bases at J, with 14 bases between. Germline V gives CDR1 ENHRY, CDR2 SYGVKD. The length of the CDR3 is 14 residues. The CDR3 sequence: CAISDHPIPKPQHF. CDR3 in DNA: TGTGCCATCAGTGACCATCCTATCCCAAAGCCCCAGCATTTT.

This clonotype was recorded a few times. This sequence joins TRBV2 and TRBJ2-5; a weak D match, TRBD2 (5 bases). This CDR3 is 14 amino acids long. Germline V gene sequence: CDR1 SNHLY, CDR2 FYNNEI. Deletions cut 2 bases from V and 4 bases from J, with 11 bases between. The CDR3 nucleotides read TGTGCCAGCAGTGAAAGGAGGAGCGGAGAGACCCAGTACTTC. Translated, it gives CASSERRSGETQYF.

Comments on this clonotype: A much larger clone differs from this one at a single base, so this may be a read error. The V gene is TRBV10-3, the J gene TRBJ2-1; D may match TRBD1 or TRBD2 (5 bases each). V was shortened by 7 bases and J by 0 bases, with 16 bases between the two germline ends. The CDR3 contains 16 residues. From germline, CDR1 is ENHRY and CDR2 SYGVKD. Here the CDR3 DNA reads TGTGCCATCAATGACCCCGGGGCTCGCTCCTACAATGAGCAGTTCTTC. Encoded protein: CAINDPGARSYNEQFF.

This clonotype has more than one count but fewer than ten. The chain has TRBV6-6 and TRBJ2-3; 8 bases agree with TRBD2. This CDR3 contains 15 residues. The ends lost 1 base at V and 2 bases at J; junction bases unmatched: 2. CDR1 is MNHNY, CDR2 SVGAGI, per germline (reference sequence). This CDR3 reads CASSYFGGATDTQYF. The CDR3 DNA sequence: TGTGCCAGCAGTTACTTCGGGGGGGCCACAGATACGCAGTATTTT.

The chain couples TRBV14 to TRBJ2-3; D might be TRBD1 (5 bases). Trimming stripped 0 bases from V and 2 bases from J, with 15 bases between. Germline CDR1 SGHDN, CDR2 FVKESK. This CDR3 spans 17 amino acids. The CDR3 DNA reads TGTGCCAGCAGCCAAGAAACAGGAATATTGAACACAGATACGCAGTATTTT. It translates to CASSQETGILNTDTQYF. The variable domain in full, with the rest retrieved from reference TRBV14 and TRBJ2-3, is EAGVTQFPSHSVIEKGQTVTLRCDPISGHDNLYWYRRVMGKEIKFLLHFVKESKQDESGMPNNRFLAERTGGTYSTLKVQPAELEDSGVYFCASSQETGILNTDTQYFGPGTRLTVL.

This clonotype has just a few counts. This chain joins TRBV4-1 and TRBJ1-2; 10 positions match TRBD1. Trimming at V came to 4 bases and at J to 7 bases, leaving 12 bases not matched to a gene. There are 16 residues in the CDR3. Germline V gene data show CDR1 as MGHRA and CDR2 as YSYEKL. CDR3 in DNA: TGCGCCAGCAGCCGCCTCACCGGGACAGGGGTTAGTGGCTACACCTTC. Amino acids: CASSRLTGTGVSGYTF.

This clonotype has only a few counts. The chain is built from TRBV4-2 and TRBJ2-3; 10 bases align to TRBD2. The CDR3 consists of 16 residues. Germline V gene sequence: CDR1 LGHNA, CDR2 YNFKEQ. With V trimmed by 2 bases and J by 7 bases, 9 bases remained unmatched. CDR3 sequence (DNA): TGTGCCAGCAGCCAATTTCTAGCGGGGGAACCACATACGCAGTATTTT. It specifies CASSQFLAGEPHTQYF.